This T cell receptor (beta chain) appears in the sequencing data of a study of technical replicates of blood from a few donors. Sequencing used immunoSEQ multiplex PCR; TCRdb keeps in-frame clones, though not all of them. The table lists under 85,000 clones, approximately 97% of them singletons. The sequencing sample was made of T cells isolated from PBMCs. The sequence was collected from a human donor in good health.

The DNA for the CDR3 is TGTGCCAGCAGCTACAACAGGGGGGGTATGAACACTGAAGCTTTCTTT. It encodes CASSYNRGGMNTEAFF. The chain employs TRBV11-3 and TRBJ1-1; 8 bases align to TRBD1. J was trimmed by 0 bases and V by 4 bases; bases with no gene match: 7. Germline V gives CDR1 SGHNT, CDR2 YENEEA. The CDR3 totals 16 residues.